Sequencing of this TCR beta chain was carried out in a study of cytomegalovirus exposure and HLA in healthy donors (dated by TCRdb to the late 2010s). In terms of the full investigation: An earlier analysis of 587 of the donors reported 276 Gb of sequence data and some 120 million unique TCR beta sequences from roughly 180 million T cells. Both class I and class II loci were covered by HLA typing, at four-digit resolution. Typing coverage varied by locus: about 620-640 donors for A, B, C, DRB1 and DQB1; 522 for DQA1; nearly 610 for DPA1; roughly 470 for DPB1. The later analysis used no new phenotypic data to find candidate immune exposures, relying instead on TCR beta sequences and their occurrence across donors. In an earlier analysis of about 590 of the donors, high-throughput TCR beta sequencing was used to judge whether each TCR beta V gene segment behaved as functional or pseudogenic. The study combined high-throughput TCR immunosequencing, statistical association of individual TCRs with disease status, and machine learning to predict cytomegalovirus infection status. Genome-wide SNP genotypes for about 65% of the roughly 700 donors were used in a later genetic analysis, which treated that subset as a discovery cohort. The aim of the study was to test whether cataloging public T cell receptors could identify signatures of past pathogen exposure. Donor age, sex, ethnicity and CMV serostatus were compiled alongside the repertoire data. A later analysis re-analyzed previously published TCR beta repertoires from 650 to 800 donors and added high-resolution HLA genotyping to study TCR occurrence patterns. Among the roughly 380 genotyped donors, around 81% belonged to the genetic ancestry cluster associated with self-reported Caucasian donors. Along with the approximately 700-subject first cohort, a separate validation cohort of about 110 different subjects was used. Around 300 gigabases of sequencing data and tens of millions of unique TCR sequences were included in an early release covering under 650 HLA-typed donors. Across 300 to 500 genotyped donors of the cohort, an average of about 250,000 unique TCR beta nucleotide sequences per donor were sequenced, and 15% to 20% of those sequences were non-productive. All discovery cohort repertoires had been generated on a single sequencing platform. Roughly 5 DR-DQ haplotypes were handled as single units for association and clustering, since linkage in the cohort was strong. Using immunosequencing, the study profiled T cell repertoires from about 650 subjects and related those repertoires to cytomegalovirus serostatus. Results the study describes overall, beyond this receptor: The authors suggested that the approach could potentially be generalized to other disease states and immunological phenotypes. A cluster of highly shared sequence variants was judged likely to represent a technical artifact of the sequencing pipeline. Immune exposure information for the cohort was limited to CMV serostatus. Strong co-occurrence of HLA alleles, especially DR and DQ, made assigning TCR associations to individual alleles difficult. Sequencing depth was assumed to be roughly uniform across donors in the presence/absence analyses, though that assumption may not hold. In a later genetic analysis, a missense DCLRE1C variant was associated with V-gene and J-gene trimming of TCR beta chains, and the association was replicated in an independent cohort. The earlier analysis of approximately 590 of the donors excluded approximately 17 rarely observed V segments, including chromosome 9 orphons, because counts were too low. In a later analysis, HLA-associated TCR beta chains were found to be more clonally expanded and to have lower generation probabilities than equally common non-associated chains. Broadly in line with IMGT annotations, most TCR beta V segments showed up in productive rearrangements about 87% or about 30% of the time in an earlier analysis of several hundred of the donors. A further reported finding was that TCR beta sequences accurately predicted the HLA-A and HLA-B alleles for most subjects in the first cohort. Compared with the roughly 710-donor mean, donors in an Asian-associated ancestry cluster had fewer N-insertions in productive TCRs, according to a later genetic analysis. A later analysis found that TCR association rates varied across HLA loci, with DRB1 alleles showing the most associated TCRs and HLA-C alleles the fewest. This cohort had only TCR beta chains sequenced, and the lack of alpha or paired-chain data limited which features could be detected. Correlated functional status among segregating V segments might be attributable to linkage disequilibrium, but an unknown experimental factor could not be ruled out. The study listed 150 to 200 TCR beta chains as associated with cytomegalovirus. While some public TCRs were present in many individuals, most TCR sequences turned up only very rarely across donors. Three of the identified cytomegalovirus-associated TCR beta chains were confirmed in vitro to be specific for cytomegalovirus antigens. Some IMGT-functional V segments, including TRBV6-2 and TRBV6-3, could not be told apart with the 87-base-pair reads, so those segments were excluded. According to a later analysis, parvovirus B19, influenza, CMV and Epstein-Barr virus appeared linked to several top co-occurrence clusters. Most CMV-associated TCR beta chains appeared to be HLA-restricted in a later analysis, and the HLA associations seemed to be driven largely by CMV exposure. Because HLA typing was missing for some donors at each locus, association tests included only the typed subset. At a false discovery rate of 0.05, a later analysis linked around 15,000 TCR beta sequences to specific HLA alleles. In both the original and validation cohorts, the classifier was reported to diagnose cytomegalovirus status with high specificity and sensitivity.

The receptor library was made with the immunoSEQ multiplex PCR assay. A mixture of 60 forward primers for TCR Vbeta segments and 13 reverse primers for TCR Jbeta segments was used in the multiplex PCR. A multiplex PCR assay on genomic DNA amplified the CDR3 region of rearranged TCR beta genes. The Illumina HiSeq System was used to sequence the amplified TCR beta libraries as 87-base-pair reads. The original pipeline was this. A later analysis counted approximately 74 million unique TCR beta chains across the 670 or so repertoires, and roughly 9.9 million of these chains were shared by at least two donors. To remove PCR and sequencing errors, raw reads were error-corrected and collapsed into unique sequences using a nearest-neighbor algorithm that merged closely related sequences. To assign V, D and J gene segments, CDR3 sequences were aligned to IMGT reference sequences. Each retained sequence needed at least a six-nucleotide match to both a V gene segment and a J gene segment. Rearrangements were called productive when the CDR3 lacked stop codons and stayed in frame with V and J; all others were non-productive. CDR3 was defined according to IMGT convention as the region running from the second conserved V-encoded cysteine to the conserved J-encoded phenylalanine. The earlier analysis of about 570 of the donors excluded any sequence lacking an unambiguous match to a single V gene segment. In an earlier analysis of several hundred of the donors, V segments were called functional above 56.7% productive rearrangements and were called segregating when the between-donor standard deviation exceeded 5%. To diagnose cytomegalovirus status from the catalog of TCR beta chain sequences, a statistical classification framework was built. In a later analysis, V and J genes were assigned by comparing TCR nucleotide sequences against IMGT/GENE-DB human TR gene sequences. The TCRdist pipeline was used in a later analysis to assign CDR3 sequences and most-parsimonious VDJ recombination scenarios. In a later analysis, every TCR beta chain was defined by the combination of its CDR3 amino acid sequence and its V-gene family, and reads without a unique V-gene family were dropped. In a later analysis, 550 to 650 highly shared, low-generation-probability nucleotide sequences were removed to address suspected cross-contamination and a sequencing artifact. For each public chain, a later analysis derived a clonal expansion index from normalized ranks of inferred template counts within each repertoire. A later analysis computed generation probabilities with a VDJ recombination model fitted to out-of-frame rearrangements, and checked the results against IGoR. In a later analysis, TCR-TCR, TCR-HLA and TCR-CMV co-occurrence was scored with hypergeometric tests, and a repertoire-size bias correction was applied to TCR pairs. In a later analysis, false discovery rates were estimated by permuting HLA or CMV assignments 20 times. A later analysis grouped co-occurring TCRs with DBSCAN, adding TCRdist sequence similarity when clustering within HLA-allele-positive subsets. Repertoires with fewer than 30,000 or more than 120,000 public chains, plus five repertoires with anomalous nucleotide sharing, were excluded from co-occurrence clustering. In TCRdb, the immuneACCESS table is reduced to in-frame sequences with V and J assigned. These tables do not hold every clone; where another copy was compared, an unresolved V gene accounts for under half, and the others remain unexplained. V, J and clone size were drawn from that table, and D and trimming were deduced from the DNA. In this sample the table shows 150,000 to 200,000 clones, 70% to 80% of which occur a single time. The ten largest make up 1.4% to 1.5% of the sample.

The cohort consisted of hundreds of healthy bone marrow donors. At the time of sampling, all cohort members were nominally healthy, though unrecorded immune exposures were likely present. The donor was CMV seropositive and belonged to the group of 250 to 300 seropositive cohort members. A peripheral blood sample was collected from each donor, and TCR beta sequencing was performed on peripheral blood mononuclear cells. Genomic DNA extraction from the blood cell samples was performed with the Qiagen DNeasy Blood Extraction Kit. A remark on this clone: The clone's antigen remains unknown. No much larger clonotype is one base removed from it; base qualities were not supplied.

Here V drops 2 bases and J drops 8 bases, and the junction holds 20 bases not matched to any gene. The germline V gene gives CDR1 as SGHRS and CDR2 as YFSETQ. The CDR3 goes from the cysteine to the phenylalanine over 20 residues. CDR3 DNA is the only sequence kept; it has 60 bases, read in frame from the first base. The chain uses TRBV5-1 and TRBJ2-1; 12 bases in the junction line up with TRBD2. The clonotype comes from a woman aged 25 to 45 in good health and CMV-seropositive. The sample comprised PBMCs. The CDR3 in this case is CASSFGGAGLTSGSPYEQFF. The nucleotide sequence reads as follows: TGCGCCAGCAGCTTTGGGGGGGCGGGCCTGACTAGCGGGAGTCCCTATGAGCAGTTCTTC.